This TCR beta chain was retrieved from a study of T cell responses to AZD1222 COVID-19 vaccine. The study, taken as a whole, reports: At study baseline, merely five or six AZD1222 recipients were seropositive. Nearly half of spike-specific TCRs reportedly target variant regions that are unmutated in the B.1.351 and B.1.1.7 variants.

Measured with immunoSEQ multiplex PCR; TCRdb has only the in-frame clones, and not every one. The data hold over 150,000 clones, with roughly 90% observed a single time. About this clone: Its antigen is unknown.

V was trimmed by 8 bases and J by 0 bases, leaving 6 bases between them. CDR1 and CDR2 from the germline V gene are LNHNV and YYDKDF (reference sequence). The length of the CDR3 is 12 residues. This TCR was sampled from an adult in good health. The rearrangement joins TRBV15 to TRBJ2-3; the D is unclear. This specimen was peripheral blood, taken on day 0 of MenACWY control vaccination. The DNA for the CDR3 is TGTGCCACCGCTAGGAGCACAGATACGCAGTATTTT. Translation: CATARSTDTQYF.